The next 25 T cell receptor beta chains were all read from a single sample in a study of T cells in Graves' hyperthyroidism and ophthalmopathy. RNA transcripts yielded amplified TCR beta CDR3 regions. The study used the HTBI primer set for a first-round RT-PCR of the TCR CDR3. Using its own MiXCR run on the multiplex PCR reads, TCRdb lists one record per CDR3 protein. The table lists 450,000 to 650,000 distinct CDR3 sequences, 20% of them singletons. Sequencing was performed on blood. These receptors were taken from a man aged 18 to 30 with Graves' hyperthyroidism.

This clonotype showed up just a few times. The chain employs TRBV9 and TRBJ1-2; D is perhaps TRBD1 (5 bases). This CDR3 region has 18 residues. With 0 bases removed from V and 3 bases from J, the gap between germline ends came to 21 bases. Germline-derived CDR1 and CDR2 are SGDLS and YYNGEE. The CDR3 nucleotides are TGTGCCAGCAGCGTAGGGAAACAGCGGCCGGGGGAGGACTATGGCTACACCTTC. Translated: CASSVGKQRPGEDYGYTF.

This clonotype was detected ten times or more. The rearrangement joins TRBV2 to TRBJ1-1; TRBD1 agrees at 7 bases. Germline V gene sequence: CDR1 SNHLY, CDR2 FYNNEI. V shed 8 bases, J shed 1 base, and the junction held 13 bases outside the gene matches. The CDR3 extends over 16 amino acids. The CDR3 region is CASSLGAGGRNTEAFF. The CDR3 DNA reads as TGTGCCAGCTCCCTGGGAGCAGGGGGTCGGAACACTGAAGCTTTCTTT.

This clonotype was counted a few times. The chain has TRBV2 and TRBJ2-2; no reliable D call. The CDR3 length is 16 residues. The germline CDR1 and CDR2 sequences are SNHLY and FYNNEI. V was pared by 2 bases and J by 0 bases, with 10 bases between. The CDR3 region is CASSEIAAANTGELFF. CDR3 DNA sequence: TGTGCCAGCAGTGAAATCGCGGCAGCGAACACCGGGGAGCTGTTTTTT.

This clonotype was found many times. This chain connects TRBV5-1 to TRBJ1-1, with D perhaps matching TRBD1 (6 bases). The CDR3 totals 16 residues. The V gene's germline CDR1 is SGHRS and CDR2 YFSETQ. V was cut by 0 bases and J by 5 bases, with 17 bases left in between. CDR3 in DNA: TGCGCCAGCAGCTTGGTCAGAGCCGGGGGCAATACTGAAGCTTTCTTT. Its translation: CASSLVRAGGNTEAFF.

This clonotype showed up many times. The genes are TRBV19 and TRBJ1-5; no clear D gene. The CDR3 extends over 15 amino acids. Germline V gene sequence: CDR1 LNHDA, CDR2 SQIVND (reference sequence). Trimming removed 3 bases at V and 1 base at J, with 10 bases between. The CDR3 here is CASSMSGWSNQPQHF. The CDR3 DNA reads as TGTGCCAGTAGTATGTCGGGGTGGAGCAATCAGCCCCAGCATTTT.

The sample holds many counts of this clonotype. The CDR3 sequence is CASSLVAGLEETQYF. CDR3 sequence (DNA): TGTGCCAGCAGCTTAGTGGCGGGGTTGGAAGAGACCCAGTACTTC. This chain uses TRBV7-9 with TRBJ2-5; possible D gene TRBD2, 6 bases. The V gene lost 1 base and the J gene lost 3 bases, with 12 bases spanning the gap. From germline, CDR1 is SEHNR and CDR2 FQNEAQ (reference sequence). The CDR3 length is 15 residues.

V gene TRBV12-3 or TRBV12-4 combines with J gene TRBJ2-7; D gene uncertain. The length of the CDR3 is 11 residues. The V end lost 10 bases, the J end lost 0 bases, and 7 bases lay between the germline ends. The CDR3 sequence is CATASSYEQYF. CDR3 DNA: TGTGCCACCGCCAGCTCCTACGAGCAGTACTTC.

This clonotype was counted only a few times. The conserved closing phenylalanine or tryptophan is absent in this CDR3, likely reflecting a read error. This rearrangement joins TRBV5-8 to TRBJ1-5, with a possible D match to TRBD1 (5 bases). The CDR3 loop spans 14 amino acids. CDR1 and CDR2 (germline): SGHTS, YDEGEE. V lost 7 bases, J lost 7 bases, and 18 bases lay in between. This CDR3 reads CASEHPGEGQPQHS. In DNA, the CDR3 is TGTGCCAGCGAACATCCGGGGGAGGGACAGCCCCAGCATTCT.

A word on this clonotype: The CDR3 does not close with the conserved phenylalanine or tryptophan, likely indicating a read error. CDR3 sequence reads: CASSTADSRTNTEAFV. CDR3 nucleotide sequence: TGTGCCAGTAGTACTGCGGACAGCAGGACGAACACTGAAGCTTTCGTT. The J gene is TRBJ1-1, the V gene TRBV19, with D possibly TRBD1 on 6 matching bases. V was shortened by 4 bases and J by 1 base, with 16 bases between the two germline ends. Germline V gene sequence: CDR1 LNHDA, CDR2 SQIVND (reference sequence). The length of the CDR3 is 16 residues.

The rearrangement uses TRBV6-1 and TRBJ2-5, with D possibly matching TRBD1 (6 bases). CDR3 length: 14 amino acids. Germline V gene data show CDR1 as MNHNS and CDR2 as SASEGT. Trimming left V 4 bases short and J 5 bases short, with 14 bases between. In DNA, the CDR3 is TGTGCCAGCAGTGTTCACAGGGCGGCGGAGACCCAGTACTTC. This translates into CASSVHRAAETQYF.

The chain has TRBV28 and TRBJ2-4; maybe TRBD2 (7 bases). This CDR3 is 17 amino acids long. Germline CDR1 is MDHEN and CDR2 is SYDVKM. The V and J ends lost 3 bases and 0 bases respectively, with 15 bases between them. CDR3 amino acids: CASSFSRGGEAKNIQYF. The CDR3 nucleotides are TGTGCCAGCAGTTTCTCTCGAGGGGGGGAAGCCAAAAACATTCAGTACTTC.

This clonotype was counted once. The CDR3 DNA reads TGTGCCAGCAGCCCCCCAACTAGCGGGAGTTACGAGCAGTACTTC. Amino acid sequence: CASSPPTSGSYEQYF. J is TRBJ2-7 and V is TRBV28, with 11 bases matching TRBD2. The CDR3 is 15 amino acids. CDR1 and CDR2 from the germline V gene are MDHEN and SYDVKM. Trimming at V came to 6 bases and at J to 4 bases, leaving 8 bases not matched to a gene.

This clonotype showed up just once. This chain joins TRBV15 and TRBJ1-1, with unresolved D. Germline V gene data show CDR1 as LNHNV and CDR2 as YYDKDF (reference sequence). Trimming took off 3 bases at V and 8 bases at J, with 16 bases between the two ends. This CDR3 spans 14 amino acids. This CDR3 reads CATSSTGFPDEAFF. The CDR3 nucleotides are TGTGCCACCAGCAGTACGGGGTTCCCGGACGAAGCTTTCTTT.

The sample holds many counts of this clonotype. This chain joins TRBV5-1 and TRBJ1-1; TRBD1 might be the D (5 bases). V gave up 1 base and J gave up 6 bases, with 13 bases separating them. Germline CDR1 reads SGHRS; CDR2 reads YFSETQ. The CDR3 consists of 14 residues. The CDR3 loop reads CASSLWQGESEAFF. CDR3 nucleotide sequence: TGCGCCAGCAGCTTGTGGCAGGGTGAATCTGAAGCTTTCTTT.

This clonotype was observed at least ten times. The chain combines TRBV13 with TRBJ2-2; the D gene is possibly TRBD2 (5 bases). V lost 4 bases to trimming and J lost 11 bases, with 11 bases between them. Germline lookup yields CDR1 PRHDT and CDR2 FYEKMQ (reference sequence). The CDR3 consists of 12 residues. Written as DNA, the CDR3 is TGTGCCAGCAGCTACGGGCCTAGCGAGCTGTTTTTT. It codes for CASSYGPSELFF.

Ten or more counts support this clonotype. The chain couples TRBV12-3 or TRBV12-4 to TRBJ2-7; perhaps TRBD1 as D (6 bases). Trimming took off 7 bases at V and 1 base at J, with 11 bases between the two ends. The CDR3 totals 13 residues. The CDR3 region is CASNQGRSYEQYF. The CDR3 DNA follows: TGTGCCAGCAACCAGGGGCGTTCCTACGAGCAGTACTTC.

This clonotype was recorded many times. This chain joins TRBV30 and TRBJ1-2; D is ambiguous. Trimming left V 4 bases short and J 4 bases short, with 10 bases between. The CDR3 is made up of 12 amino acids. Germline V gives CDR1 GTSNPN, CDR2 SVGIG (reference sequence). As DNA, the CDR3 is TGTGCCTGGACCCCCTCGGGCTATGGCTACACCTTC. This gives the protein CAWTPSGYGYTF.

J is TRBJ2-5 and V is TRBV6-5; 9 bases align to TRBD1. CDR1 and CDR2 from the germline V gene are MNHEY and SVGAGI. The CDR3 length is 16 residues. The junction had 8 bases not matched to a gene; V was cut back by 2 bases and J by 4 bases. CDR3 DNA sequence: TGTGCCAGCAGTTACCTCTACAGGGGGCGAAGAGAGACCCAGTACTTC. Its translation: CASSYLYRGRRETQYF.

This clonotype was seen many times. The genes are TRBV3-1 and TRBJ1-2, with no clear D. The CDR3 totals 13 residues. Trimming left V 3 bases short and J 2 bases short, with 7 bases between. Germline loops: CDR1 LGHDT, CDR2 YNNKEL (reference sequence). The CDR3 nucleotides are TGTGCCAGCAGCCATAGGAACAACTATGGCTACACCTTC. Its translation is CASSHRNNYGYTF.

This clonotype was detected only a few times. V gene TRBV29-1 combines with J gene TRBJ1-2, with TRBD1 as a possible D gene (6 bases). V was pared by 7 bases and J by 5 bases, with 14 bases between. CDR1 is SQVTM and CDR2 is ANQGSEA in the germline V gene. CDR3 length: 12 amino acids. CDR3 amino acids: CSGGRGGYGYTF. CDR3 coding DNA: TGCAGCGGTGGCAGGGGAGGATATGGCTACACCTTC.

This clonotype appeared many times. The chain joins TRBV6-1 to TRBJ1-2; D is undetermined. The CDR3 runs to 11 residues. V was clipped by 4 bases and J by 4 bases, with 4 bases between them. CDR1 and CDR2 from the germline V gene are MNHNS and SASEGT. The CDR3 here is CASSVVYGYTF. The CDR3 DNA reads TGTGCCAGCAGTGTCGTCTATGGCTACACCTTC.

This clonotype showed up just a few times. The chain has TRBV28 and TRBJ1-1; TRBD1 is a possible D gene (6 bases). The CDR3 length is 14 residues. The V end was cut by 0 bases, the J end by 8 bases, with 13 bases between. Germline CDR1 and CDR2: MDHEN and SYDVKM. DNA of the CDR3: TGTGCCAGCAGTTTATGGGGGGCGGGACTGGAAGCTTTCTTT. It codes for CASSLWGAGLEAFF.

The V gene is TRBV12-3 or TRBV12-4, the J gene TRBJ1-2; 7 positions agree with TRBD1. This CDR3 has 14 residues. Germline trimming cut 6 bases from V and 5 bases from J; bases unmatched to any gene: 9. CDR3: CASSPTGAIYGYTF. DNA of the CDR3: TGTGCCAGCAGCCCTACAGGGGCGATATATGGCTACACCTTC.

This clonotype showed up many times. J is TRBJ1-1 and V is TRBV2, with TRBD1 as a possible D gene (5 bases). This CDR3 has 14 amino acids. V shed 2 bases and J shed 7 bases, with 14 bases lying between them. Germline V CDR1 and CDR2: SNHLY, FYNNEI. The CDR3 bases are TGTGCCAGCAGTGAATACCCAGGGCAATATGAAGCTTTCTTT. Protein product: CASSEYPGQYEAFF. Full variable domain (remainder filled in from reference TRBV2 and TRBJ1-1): EPEVTQTPSHQVTQMGQEVILRCVPISNHLYFYWYRQILGQKVEFLVSFYNNEISEKSEIFDDQFSVERPDGSNFTLKIRSTKLEDSAMYFCASSEYPGQYEAFFGQGTRLTVV.

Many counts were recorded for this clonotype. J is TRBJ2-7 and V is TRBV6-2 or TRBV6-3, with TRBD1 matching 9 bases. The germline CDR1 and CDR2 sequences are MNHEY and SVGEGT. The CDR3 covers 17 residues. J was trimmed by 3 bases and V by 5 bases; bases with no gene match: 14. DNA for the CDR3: TGTGCCAGCAGTAGGGGGACAGGGCCATCCTCCCTCTACGAGCAGTACTTC. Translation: CASSRGTGPSSLYEQYF.